The clone carrying this T cell receptor beta chain was counted only a few times. Its antigen remains unknown. This CDR3 has 12 residues. V was clipped by 3 bases and J by 7 bases; unmatched bases: 1. CDR1 is MDHEN, CDR2 SYDVKM, per germline. The assay was carried out at the deep level. Sequenced by immunoSEQ multiplex PCR; TCRdb stores in-frame clones only, minus some. The data contain some 1.5 million clones, around 97% of them singletons. Investigators divided CD4+ cells into CD45RA+ naive and CD45RA-negative memory subsets. This entry comes from a study of shared clonotypes between healthy human individuals. Background on the study: CD4 naive and memory got three plates each, CD8 naive two, CD8 memory one. Findings and limits, study-wide: Despite large depth, rarefaction showed incomplete sorted-subset sequencing.

The source of this sequence is a man aged 25 to 40 in good health. The chain recombines TRBV28 with TRBJ1-1, with 8 bases fitting TRBD1. The sample comprised naive CD4+ T cells sorted from blood. Subset denoted: CD45RA+ positively selected. The DNA of the CDR3 is TGTGCCAGCAGTTTCGACAGGGGTGAAGCTTTCTTT. Protein product: CASSFDRGEAFF.